One and the same sample provided the 16 T cell receptor beta chains below, sequenced in a study of cytomegalovirus exposure and HLA in healthy donors. The study ran its PCR with 60 Vbeta and 13 Jbeta primers. Measured with immunoSEQ multiplex PCR; TCRdb has only the in-frame clones, and not every one. The sample includes some 120,000 clones, less than 85% of them seen just once. Material: PBMCs. The receptors were sampled from a man younger than 45 in good health and CMV-seropositive.

The chain is built from TRBV6-1 and TRBJ1-6; D might be TRBD1 (5 bases). The germline V gene encodes CDR1 MNHNS and CDR2 SASEGT. Trimming removed 6 bases at V and 7 bases at J, with 10 bases between. The CDR3 consists of 13 residues. The CDR3 DNA is TGTGCCAGCAGCGACAGACCAAATTCACCCCTCCACTTT. Amino acid sequence: CASSDRPNSPLHF.

The rearrangement uses TRBV4-1 and TRBJ2-7; 11 nucleotides line up with TRBD2. The CDR3 covers 16 residues. J lost 6 bases, V lost 4 bases, and 11 bases had no gene match. The germline gives CDR1 MGHRA, CDR2 YSYEKL. The CDR3 reads CASSRGSQLAGAEQYF. The CDR3 region has the DNA TGCGCCAGCAGCCGCGGGTCCCAACTAGCGGGGGCCGAGCAGTACTTC.

This clone came up a few times. The V gene is TRBV5-5, the J gene TRBJ2-7; 10 positions agree with TRBD1. This CDR3 spans 14 amino acids. The trim removed 2 bases at V and 5 bases at J, leaving 4 bases unmatched. CDR1 SGHKS and CDR2 YYEKEE come from the germline V gene (reference sequence). The CDR3 sequence is CASSFYGTGDEQYF. CDR3 in DNA: TGTGCCAGCAGCTTTTACGGGACAGGGGACGAGCAGTACTTC.

The sample holds a few counts of this clone. The rearrangement links TRBV10-2 to TRBJ1-2, with a tentative D call TRBD1 (6 bases). Trimming took off 6 bases at V and 0 bases at J, with 11 bases between the two ends. Germline V lookup: CDR1 WSHSY, CDR2 SAAADI. This CDR3 has 14 amino acids. The CDR3 loop reads CASSAGVANYGYTF. The CDR3 coding sequence is TGCGCCAGCAGCGCAGGGGTGGCTAACTATGGCTACACCTTC.

The table lists this clone with a few counts. The rearrangement links TRBV19 to TRBJ1-3; no clear D gene. The V and J ends lost 7 bases and 0 bases respectively, with 7 bases between them. This CDR3 has 13 amino acids. Germline-derived CDR1 and CDR2 are LNHDA and SQIVND (reference sequence). CDR3 in amino acids: CASNRVSGNTIYF. CDR3 nucleotides: TGTGCCAGTAATCGAGTCTCTGGAAACACCATATATTTT. Drawing the rest from reference TRBV19 and TRBJ1-3, the complete variable domain is DGGITQSPKYLFRKEGQNVTLSCEQNLNHDAMYWYRQDPGQGLRLIYYSQIVNDFQKGDIAEGYSVSREKKESFPLTVTSAQKNPTAFYLCASNRVSGNTIYFGEGSWLTVV.

This clone is judged medium-sized. The chain recombines TRBV6-5 with TRBJ1-5; D uncertain. The germline gives CDR1 MNHEY, CDR2 SVGAGI. Trimming removed 5 bases at V and 4 bases at J, with 9 bases between. The CDR3 contains 13 residues. CDR3 nucleotides: TGTGCCAGCAGTACTAGTAGGAATCAGCCCCAGCATTTT. This codes for CASSTSRNQPQHF.

This clone has just a few counts. In DNA, the CDR3 is TGTGCCAGCCGGCGGGACTTGAGACTCAATGAGCAGTTCTTC. Protein sequence: CASRRDLRLNEQFF. V is TRBV9 and J is TRBJ2-1, with a tentative D call TRBD2 (6 bases). The CDR3 has 14 amino acids. Per germline, CDR1 SGDLS and CDR2 YYNGEE. V was pared by 7 bases and J by 6 bases, with 17 bases between.

J is TRBJ1-1 and V is TRBV13, with a tentative D call TRBD1 (6 bases). This CDR3 has 14 residues. Germline V gene data show CDR1 as PRHDT and CDR2 as FYEKMQ (reference sequence). Between the trimmed V and J ends, which lost 5 bases and 12 bases, there was a span of 22 bases. CDR3 sequence: CASSQTAPGVESFF. The DNA of the CDR3 is TGTGCCAGCAGCCAAACCGCACCAGGGGTTGAGTCTTTCTTT.

The chain combines TRBV9 with TRBJ1-1; D is perhaps TRBD1 (5 bases). Germline CDR1 SGDLS, CDR2 YYNGEE. Trimming took 6 bases from V and 5 from J, leaving 20 bases between them. The CDR3 is 15 residues long. The CDR3 protein is CASTQMGPDGTEAFF. CDR3 coding DNA: TGTGCCAGCACCCAGATGGGGCCGGACGGAACTGAAGCTTTCTTT.

The V gene is TRBV7-8, the J gene TRBJ1-1, with TRBD1 as a possible D gene (5 bases). V lost 5 bases to trimming and J lost 4 bases, with 14 bases between them. The CDR3 totals 14 residues. CDR1 and CDR2 from the germline V gene are SGHVS and FQNEAQ. The CDR3 spells CASSRGVLRTEAFF. The CDR3 region has the DNA TGTGCCAGCAGCCGGGGGGTCTTGCGCACTGAAGCTTTCTTT.

This clone has only a few counts. The rearrangement joins TRBV11-3 to TRBJ1-1; D not certain. Germline CDR1 and CDR2: SGHNT and YENEEA. This CDR3 is built from 16 residues. Trimming removed 1 base at V and 5 bases at J, with 17 bases between. Here the CDR3 reads CASSLGEWHAETEAFF. For the CDR3, the DNA is TGTGCCAGCAGCTTAGGGGAGTGGCATGCGGAAACTGAAGCTTTCTTT.

The J gene is TRBJ1-1, the V gene TRBV11-2; D is possibly TRBD1 (5 bases). The CDR3 totals 14 residues. V dropped 2 bases and J dropped 3 bases, with 10 bases sitting between them. Per the germline V gene, CDR1 is SGHAT and CDR2 is FQNNGV. The CDR3 nucleotides read TGTGCCAGCAGCTTAACCCCAGGGTACACTGAAGCTTTCTTT. Its translation is CASSLTPGYTEAFF.

This clone has a handful of counts. The genes are TRBV27 and TRBJ1-1; a weak D match, TRBD1 (5 bases). Trimming stripped 8 bases from V and 4 bases from J, with 11 bases between. Germline values: CDR1 MNHEY, CDR2 SMNVEV (reference sequence). The CDR3 contains 12 residues. CDR3 amino acids: CASPRGSTEAFF. Written as DNA, the CDR3 is TGTGCCAGCCCACGGGGGAGCACTGAAGCTTTCTTT.

The CDR3, as DNA: TGCGCCAGCAGCGGGACAGCGGGACTAGCGGTTCCCGGGGAGCTGTTTTTT. It translates to CASSGTAGLAVPGELFF. V gene TRBV10-1 combines with J gene TRBJ2-2; 11 bases are shared with TRBD2. The germline gives CDR1 WNHNN, CDR2 SYGVQD (reference sequence). CDR3 size: 17 residues. The junction had 12 bases not matched to a gene; V was cut back by 6 bases and J by 6 bases.

The rearrangement uses TRBV6-5 and TRBJ2-1; D call uncertain. Trimming pared 5 bases from V and 13 bases from J, leaving 12 bases between. From germline, CDR1 is MNHEY and CDR2 SVGAGI. This CDR3 has 11 residues. CDR3 sequence (DNA): TGTGCCAGCAGTACTCCAGGCTTACAGTTCTTC. It translates to CASSTPGLQFF.

The rearrangement joins TRBV6-6 to TRBJ2-1, with 7 bases matching TRBD1. V dropped 6 bases and J dropped 5; count of bases not matched to a gene: 10. In germline, CDR1 is MNHNY, CDR2 SVGAGI (reference sequence). The CDR3 is 15 residues long. In DNA, the CDR3 is TGTGCCAGCAGCCGCGACAGGGTTTTTAACAATGAGCAGTTCTTC. This codes for CASSRDRVFNNEQFF.